The clone carrying this T cell receptor (beta chain) has a handful of counts. Its specificity is not known. The data were obtained in a study of cytomegalovirus exposure and HLA in healthy donors. The study ran its PCR with 60 Vbeta and 13 Jbeta primers. Using immunoSEQ multiplex PCR, the repertoire was profiled, and TCRdb retains in-frame clones only, with some absent. The table lists a few hundred thousand clones, about 90% of them singletons. Per the germline V gene, CDR1 is SGHNT and CDR2 is YENEEA. CDR3 length: 14 amino acids. V was clipped by 5 bases and J by 5 bases; unmatched bases: 4. General study findings and limits: Cytomegalovirus association was listed for approximately 160 TCR beta chains. Highest at DRB1 and lowest at HLA-C, TCR association rates differed among HLA loci in a later analysis.

Sequencing used PBMCs. This receptor was obtained from a woman between 18 and 30 years old in good health and CMV-seronegative. The chain carries TRBV11-3 and TRBJ2-2; 8 bases agree with TRBD1. CDR3 nucleotide sequence: TGTGCCAGCAGCGGACAGGGACGGACCGGGGAGCTGTTTTTT. Protein product: CASSGQGRTGELFF.